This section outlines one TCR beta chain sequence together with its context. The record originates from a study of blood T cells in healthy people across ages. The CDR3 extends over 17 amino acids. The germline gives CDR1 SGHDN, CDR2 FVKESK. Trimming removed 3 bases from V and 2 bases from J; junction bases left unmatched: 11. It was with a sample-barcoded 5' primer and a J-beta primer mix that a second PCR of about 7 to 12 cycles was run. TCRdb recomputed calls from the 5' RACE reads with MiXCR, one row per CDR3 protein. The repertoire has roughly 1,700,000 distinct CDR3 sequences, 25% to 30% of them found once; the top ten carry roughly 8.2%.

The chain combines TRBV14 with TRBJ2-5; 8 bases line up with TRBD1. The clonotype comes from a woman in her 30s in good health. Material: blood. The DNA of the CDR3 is TGTGCCAGCAGCCATACGGGACAGGCGGGCCGGCAAGAGACCCAGTACTTC. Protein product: CASSHTGQAGRQETQYF. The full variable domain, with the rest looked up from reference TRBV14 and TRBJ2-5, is EAGVTQFPSHSVIEKGQTVTLRCDPISGHDNLYWYRRVMGKEIKFLLHFVKESKQDESGMPNNRFLAERTGGTYSTLKVQPAELEDSGVYFCASSHTGQAGRQETQYFGPGTRLLVL.